This T cell receptor (beta chain) is from a study of T-cell memory formation after mild COVID-19. Study at large: TCR clusters showed largely donor specificity.

This CDR3 has 13 amino acids. Trimming stripped 6 bases from V and 8 bases from J, with 11 bases between. Points from the study as a whole: Later expanders leaned CD4+, whereas day 15 to 85 contracting clones were balanced CD4/CD8.

Worth noting for this clonotype: The antigen is unknown.

After 5'RACE with constant-segment primers, TCR alpha and TCR beta cDNA libraries carrying sample barcodes and UMIs were obtained. TCRdb called the 5' RACE reads again in MiXCR, with one record for every CDR3 protein. The data contain around 25,000 distinct CDR3 sequences, approximately 7.4% of them singletons. This sequence joins TRBV12-3 or TRBV12-4 and TRBJ1-6; unclear D gene. The TCR sequence derives from an adult woman who had mild COVID-19 (a few samples of this study predate the infection). Cell type and time point are not known. Sequencing was performed on PBMCs or a T cell subset sorted from them (not recorded which). The CDR3, as DNA: TGTGCCAGCAGGGGCCTCGGGGATTCACCCCTCCACTTT. This codes for CASRGLGDSPLHF.